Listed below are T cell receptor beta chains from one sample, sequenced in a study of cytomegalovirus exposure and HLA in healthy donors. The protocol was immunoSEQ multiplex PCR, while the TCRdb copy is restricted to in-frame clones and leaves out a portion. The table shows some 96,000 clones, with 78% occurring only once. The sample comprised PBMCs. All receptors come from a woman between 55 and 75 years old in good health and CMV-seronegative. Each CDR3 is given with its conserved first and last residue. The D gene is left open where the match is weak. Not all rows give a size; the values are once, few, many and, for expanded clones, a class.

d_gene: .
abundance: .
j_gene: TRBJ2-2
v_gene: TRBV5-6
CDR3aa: CASSLMAQGYTGELFF
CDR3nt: TGTGCCAGCAGCTTAATGGCTCAGGGATACACCGGGGAGCTGTTTTTT

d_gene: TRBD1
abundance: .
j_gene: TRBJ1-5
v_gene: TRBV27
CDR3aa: CASSLYRGHDQPQHF
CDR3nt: TGTGCCAGCAGTTTATACAGGGGACACGATCAGCCCCAGCATTTT

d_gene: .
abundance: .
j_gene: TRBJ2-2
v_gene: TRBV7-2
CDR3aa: CASSSDSQTVTGELFF
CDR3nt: TGTGCCAGCAGCTCGGACAGCCAAACTGTCACCGGGGAGCTGTTTTTT

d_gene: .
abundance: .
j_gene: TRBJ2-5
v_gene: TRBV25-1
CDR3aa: CASSESSGSYQETQYF
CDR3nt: TGTGCCAGCAGTGAATCCAGCGGGTCGTACCAAGAGACCCAGTACTTC

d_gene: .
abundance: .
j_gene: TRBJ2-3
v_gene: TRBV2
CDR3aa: CASTGREAGLTDTQYF
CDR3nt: TGTGCCAGCACCGGAAGGGAGGCGGGGCTCACAGATACGCAGTATTTT

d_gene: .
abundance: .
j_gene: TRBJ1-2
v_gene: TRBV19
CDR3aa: CASNGNYGYTF
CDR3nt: TGTGCCAGTAACGGGAACTATGGCTACACCTTC

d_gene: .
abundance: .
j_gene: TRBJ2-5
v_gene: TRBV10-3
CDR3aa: CAISDPRGVRGSEETQYF
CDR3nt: TGTGCCATCAGTGACCCCCGCGGGGTCAGGGGGTCTGAAGAGACCCAGTACTTC

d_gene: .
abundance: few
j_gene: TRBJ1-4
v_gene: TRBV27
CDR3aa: CASSSYRSSNEKLFF
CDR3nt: TGTGCCAGCAGTTCCTACAGGTCCTCCAATGAAAAACTGTTTTTT

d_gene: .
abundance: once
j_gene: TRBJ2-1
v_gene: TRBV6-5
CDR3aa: CASSRRGADGNEQFF
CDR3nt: TGTGCCAGCAGTCGACGGGGGGCTGATGGCAATGAGCAGTTCTTC

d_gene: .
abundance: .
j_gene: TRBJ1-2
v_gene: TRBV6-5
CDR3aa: CASKNRLHGYTF
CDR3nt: TGTGCCAGCAAGAACAGGTTGCATGGCTACACCTTC

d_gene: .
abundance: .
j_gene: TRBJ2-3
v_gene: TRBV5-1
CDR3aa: CASSSPGQGDTQYF
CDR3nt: TGCGCCAGCAGCTCCCCAGGCCAGGGAGATACGCAGTATTTT

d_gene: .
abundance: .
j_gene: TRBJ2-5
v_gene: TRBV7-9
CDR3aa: CASSLVYQETQYF
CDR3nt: TGTGCCAGCAGCTTAGTATACCAAGAGACCCAGTACTTC

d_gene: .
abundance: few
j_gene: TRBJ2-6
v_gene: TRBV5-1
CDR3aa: CASSLASGYGANVLTF
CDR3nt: TGCGCCAGCAGCTTGGCCTCAGGGTATGGGGCCAACGTCCTGACTTTC

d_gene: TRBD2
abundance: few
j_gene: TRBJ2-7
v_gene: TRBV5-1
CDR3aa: CASSLRIEVAGLGGRSYEQYF
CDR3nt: TGCGCCAGCAGCTTGAGGATTGAGGTAGCGGGGTTGGGGGGACGGTCCTACGAGCAGTACTTC

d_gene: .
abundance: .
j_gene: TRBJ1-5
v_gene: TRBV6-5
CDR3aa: CASSSGEGVQPQHF
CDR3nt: TGTGCCAGCAGTTCGGGGGAGGGAGTTCAGCCCCAGCATTTT

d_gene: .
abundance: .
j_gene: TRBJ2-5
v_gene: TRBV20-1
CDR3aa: CSARTQGTQYF
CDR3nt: TGCAGTGCTAGGACTCAAGGGACCCAGTACTTC

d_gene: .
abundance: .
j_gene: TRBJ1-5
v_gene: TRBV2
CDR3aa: CASSVGQAHNQPQHF
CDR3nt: TGTGCCAGCAGTGTCGGCCAGGCCCACAATCAGCCCCAGCATTTT

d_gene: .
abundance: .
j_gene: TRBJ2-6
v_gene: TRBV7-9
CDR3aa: CASSPTAGAHGANVLTF
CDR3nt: TGTGCCAGCAGTCCTACGGCGGGGGCCCACGGGGCCAACGTCCTGACTTTC

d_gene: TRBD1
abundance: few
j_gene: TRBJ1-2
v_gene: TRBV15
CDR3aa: CATSATQGRNYGYTF
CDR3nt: TGTGCCACCAGCGCCACACAGGGGCGAAACTATGGCTACACCTTC

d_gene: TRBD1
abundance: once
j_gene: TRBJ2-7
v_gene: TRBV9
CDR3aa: CASSVGGQGYEQYF
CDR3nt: TGTGCCAGCAGCGTAGGGGGACAGGGTTACGAGCAGTACTTC

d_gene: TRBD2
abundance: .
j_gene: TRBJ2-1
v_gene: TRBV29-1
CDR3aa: CSVIRLAGQSSYNEQFF
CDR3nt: TGCAGCGTTATAAGACTAGCGGGCCAGAGCTCCTACAATGAGCAGTTCTTC

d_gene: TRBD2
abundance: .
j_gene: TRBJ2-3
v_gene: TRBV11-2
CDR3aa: CASSPREGSTDTQYF
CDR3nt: TGTGCCAGCAGCCCTCGGGAGGGAAGCACAGATACGCAGTATTTT

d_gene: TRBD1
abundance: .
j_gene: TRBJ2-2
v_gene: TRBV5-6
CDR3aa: CASSLGPPGQAGELFF
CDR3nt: TGTGCCAGCAGCTTGGGGCCTCCGGGACAGGCCGGGGAGCTGTTTTTT

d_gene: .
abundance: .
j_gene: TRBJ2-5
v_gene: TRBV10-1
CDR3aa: CASSGASSETQYF
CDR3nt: TGCGCCAGCAGTGGGGCTTCGTCAGAGACCCAGTACTTC

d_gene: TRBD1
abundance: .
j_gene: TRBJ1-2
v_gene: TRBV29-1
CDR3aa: CSVDDRGPDGYTF
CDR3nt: TGCAGCGTTGATGACAGGGGGCCGGATGGCTACACCTTC

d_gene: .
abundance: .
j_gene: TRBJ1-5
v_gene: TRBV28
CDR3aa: CASLDDVAQPQHF
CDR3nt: TGTGCAAGCCTAGACGACGTTGCTCAGCCCCAGCATTTT